This TCR beta chain was obtained from a study of T cells after yellow fever vaccination. For the study at large: Low-cell-number fractions underwent preparation using SMART-Seq v4 Ultra Low Input. Study-level points and caveats: Post-booster repertoires again held most primary-vaccination clones (roughly 95% CD4, 88% CD8). Compared with primary, the secondary response was weaker and peaked at day 5, not 15.

The V end lost 5 bases, the J end lost 5 bases, and 9 bases lay between the germline ends. The germline gives CDR1 MDHEN, CDR2 SYDVKM. This CDR3 comprises 12 residues. A single record per CDR3 protein comes from TCRdb applying MiXCR to the 5' RACE reads. The profile shows approximately 600,000 distinct CDR3 sequences, over 9% of them singletons. This clonotype was counted at least ten times. Antigen: not known. The origin of this receptor is a man younger than 45 who received the YFV17D yellow fever vaccine. This specimen was PBMCs, taken on the day of the yellow fever booster vaccination. The chain combines TRBV28 with TRBJ1-1; D ambiguous. Here the CDR3 DNA reads TGTGCCAGCAGTGGGGTTGTTACTGAAGCTTTCTTT. Translation gives CASSGVVTEAFF.